The 29 T cell receptor beta chains given below trace back to one sample, sequenced in a study of blood T cell repertoires in COVID-19 (dated by TCRdb to 2019 to 2021). Library preparation employed the immunoSEQ multiplex PCR assay. TCRdb took over this immuneACCESS table, retaining in-frame rearrangements with V and J assigned. Such tables are incomplete; in checked studies, under half of the missing clones stem from an unresolved V gene, and the remainder is unexplained. In all, the sample holds around 340,000 clones, and approximately 89% of those were seen once. Jointly, the top ten make up approximately 4.1% of the sample. The source material was peripheral blood. The receptors were gathered from a woman aged 55-75 years with COVID-19, enrolled during active disease.

This chain connects TRBV2 to TRBJ1-5, with D unclear. Trimming removed 9 bases at V and 7 bases at J, with 16 bases between. There are 13 residues in the CDR3. The germline V gene has CDR1 SNHLY and CDR2 FYNNEI. The CDR3 here is CASMAAGVQPQHF. In DNA, the CDR3 is TGTGCCAGTATGGCTGCGGGTGTGCAGCCCCAGCATTTT.

The chain recombines TRBV6-5 with TRBJ1-1, with 7 bases lining up with TRBD1. This CDR3 region has 13 residues. CDR1 and CDR2 (germline): MNHEY, SVGAGI. The junction had 3 bases not matched to a gene; V was cut back by 2 bases and J by 6 bases. The CDR3 coding sequence is TGTGCCAGCAGTTACGAGGGACAGTCTGAAGCTTTCTTT. It specifies CASSYEGQSEAFF.

The V call is TRBV11-2, the J call TRBJ1-5; no firm D call. The germline CDR1 and CDR2 sequences are SGHAT and FQNNGV. This CDR3 is 15 amino acids long. Trimming shortened V by 1 base and J by 4 bases, and 11 bases separated the two germline ends. This CDR3 is CASSLGRGRNQPQHF. The CDR3 DNA is TGTGCCAGCAGCTTAGGCCGGGGTCGGAATCAGCCCCAGCATTTT. The full variable domain, its missing parts supplied by reference TRBV11-2 and TRBJ1-5, is EAGVAQSPRYKIIEKRQSVAFWCNPISGHATLYWYQQILGQGPKLLIQFQNNGVVDDSQLPKDRFSAERLKGVDSTLKIQPAKLEDSAVYLCASSLGRGRNQPQHFGDGTRLSIL.

This chain connects TRBV3-1 (or the pseudogene TRBV3-2) to TRBJ1-1; TRBD1 matches at 8 bases. Germline trimming cut 4 bases from V and 1 base from J; bases unmatched to any gene: 8. Germline CDR1 is LGHDT and CDR2 is YNNKEL (reference sequence). The CDR3 has 16 amino acids. DNA of the CDR3: TGTGCCAGCAGCCCGTCAGGGGGCTCAGGGAACACTGAAGCTTTCTTT. Translating it yields CASSPSGGSGNTEAFF.

This clone was seen only once. The sample holds other DNA sequences that translate to the same CDR3. Here the CDR3 reads CASSLQGNYGYTF. The CDR3 nucleotides read TGTGCCAGCAGTTTGCAGGGAAACTATGGCTACACCTTC. This chain connects TRBV28 to TRBJ1-2; D is perhaps TRBD1 (5 bases). Germline V gene data show CDR1 as MDHEN and CDR2 as SYDVKM. Trimming shortened V by 3 bases and J by 2 bases, and 7 bases separated the two germline ends. This CDR3 comprises 13 residues.

The J gene is TRBJ2-2, the V gene TRBV30, with D maybe TRBD1 (5 bases). The ends were cut back, 1 base at V and 1 base at J, with 7 bases in the middle. The CDR3 runs 14 residues. Germline CDR1 reads GTSNPN; CDR2 reads SVGIG (reference sequence). In nucleotides, the CDR3 is TGTGCCTGGAGTGGGGGCCTGAACACCGGGGAGCTGTTTTTT. It translates to CAWSGGLNTGELFF.

The chain couples TRBV12-1 to TRBJ1-4; the table gives TRBD1 as D, unverified against the DNA. TRBV12-1 is termed a pseudogene. CDR3 length: 17 amino acids. The DNA for the CDR3 is TGTGCCAGCAGCCTCGGACAGGGGTGTGCAACTAATGAAAAACTGTTTTTT. Protein product: CASSLGQGCATNEKLFF.

In nucleotides, the CDR3 is TGTGCCACCGAGATCTGTTCAGAGACAGATAATGAAAAACTGTTTTTT. Protein product: CATEICSETDNEKLFF. The V gene is TRBV19, the J gene TRBJ1-4; tentative D call: TRBD1 (5 bases). V was trimmed by 10 bases and J by 4 bases, leaving 22 bases between them. The CDR3 is made up of 16 amino acids. Germline V gene sequence: CDR1 LNHDA, CDR2 SQIVND (reference sequence).

The chain uses TRBV5-1 and TRBJ2-7, with TRBD1 matching over 8 bases. Germline loops: CDR1 SGHRS, CDR2 YFSETQ. This CDR3 spans 15 amino acids. With 0 bases clipped from V and 4 bases from J, the junction kept 6 bases outside the gene matches. DNA for the CDR3: TGCGCCAGCAGCTTGGGGGGGACAGGAAAATACGAGCAGTACTTC. Its translation: CASSLGGTGKYEQYF.

The chain has TRBV18 and TRBJ2-7; no firm D call. The V end was cut by 6 bases, the J end by 0 bases, with 3 bases between. CDR3 length equals 11 residues. Germline CDR1 is KGHSH and CDR2 is LQKENI. The CDR3 sequence: CASSVSYEQYF. CDR3 nucleotide sequence: TGTGCCAGCTCCGTCTCCTACGAGCAGTACTTC.

The CDR3 reads CASSYSGLAGGGQYF. The CDR3 bases are TGTGCCAGCAGTTACTCAGGACTAGCGGGCGGGGGGCAGTATTTT. The chain employs TRBV6-6 and TRBJ2-3, with 11 bases fitting TRBD2. The germline CDR1 and CDR2 sequences are MNHNY and SVGAGI (reference sequence). The trim removed 0 bases at V and 11 bases at J, leaving 7 bases unmatched. There are 15 residues in the CDR3.

This clone was found once. This rearrangement joins TRBV24-1 to TRBJ1-1; D unclear. The CDR3 contains 8 residues. Germline-derived CDR1 and CDR2 are KGHDR and SFDVKD. The V end was cut by 6 bases, the J end by 11 bases, with 3 bases between. CDR3 in DNA: TGTGCCACCAGTCTCGCTTTCTTT. This codes for CATSLAFF.

In its sample, this clone was seen once. The rearrangement uses TRBV5-1 and TRBJ1-4; no clear D. This CDR3 has 15 residues. V dropped 0 bases and J dropped 2 bases, with 8 bases sitting between them. CDR1 and CDR2 (germline): SGHRS, YFSETQ. The CDR3 bases are TGCGCCAGCAGCTTGGATTTTCGGACTAATGAAAAACTGTTTTTT. Amino acid sequence: CASSLDFRTNEKLFF.

This chain joins TRBV7-9 and TRBJ2-4, with TRBD1 as a possible D gene (5 bases). This CDR3 spans 14 amino acids. Germline V gene lookup returns CDR1 SEHNR and CDR2 FQNEAQ (reference sequence). Trimming took 1 base from V and 7 from J, leaving 11 bases between them. CDR3 sequence: CASSLEAGNNIQYF. The CDR3 DNA reads TGTGCCAGCAGCTTAGAGGCAGGGAACAACATTCAGTACTTC.

This chain joins TRBV11-2 and TRBJ1-2; D unresolved. The V end was cut by 5 bases, the J end by 0 bases, with 4 bases between. CDR3 size: 12 residues. Per germline, CDR1 SGHAT and CDR2 FQNNGV. CDR3 nucleotide sequence: TGTGCCAGCAGCCATCCTAACTATGGCTACACCTTC. Translating it yields CASSHPNYGYTF. Full variable domain (missing parts from reference TRBV11-2 and TRBJ1-2): EAGVAQSPRYKIIEKRQSVAFWCNPISGHATLYWYQQILGQGPKLLIQFQNNGVVDDSQLPKDRFSAERLKGVDSTLKIQPAKLEDSAVYLCASSHPNYGYTFGSGTRLTVV.

The chain carries TRBV11-3 and TRBJ1-3; possible D gene TRBD1, 6 bases. Germline V gene sequence: CDR1 SGHNT, CDR2 YENEEA. Trimming shortened V by 5 bases and J by 2 bases, and 13 bases separated the two germline ends. CDR3 length: 15 amino acids. CDR3 nucleotide sequence: TGTGCCAGCAGCCAGGGACAATCAACTGGAAACACCATATATTTT. Its translation: CASSQGQSTGNTIYF. The full variable domain, in which reference TRBV11-3 and TRBJ1-3 provide the parts outside the CDR3, is EAGVVQSPRYKIIEKKQPVAFWCNPISGHNTLYWYLQNLGQGPELLIRYENEEAVDDSQLPKDRFSAERLKGVDSTLKIQPAELGDSAVYLCASSQGQSTGNTIYFGEGSWLTVV.

The chain uses TRBV5-8 and TRBJ1-1, with D unresolved. The CDR3 loop spans 14 amino acids. Germline loops: CDR1 SGHTS, CDR2 YDEGEE. V lost 2 bases and J 4 bases, leaving 12 bases between the germline ends. The CDR3 loop is CASSFAQRGTEAFF. CDR3 bases: TGTGCCAGCAGCTTTGCCCAGCGGGGCACTGAAGCTTTCTTT.

V is TRBV12-3 or TRBV12-4 and J is TRBJ2-1; D is possibly TRBD1 (5 bases). The V end was cut by 6 bases, the J end by 13 bases, with 13 bases between. There are 11 residues in the CDR3. The CDR3 DNA reads as TGTGCCAGCAGCCGCAGGGCAGAACAGTTCTTC. Encoded protein: CASSRRAEQFF.

The chain couples TRBV7-2 to TRBJ1-2; D is unclear. Per germline, CDR1 SGHTA and CDR2 FQGNSA. The CDR3 is 13 amino acids. V gave up 3 bases and J gave up 3 bases, with 8 bases separating them. The DNA for the CDR3 is TGTGCCAGCAGCTTTTCCCAGGACTATGGCTACACCTTC. Protein: CASSFSQDYGYTF.

V is TRBV7-9 and J is TRBJ2-7; perhaps TRBD2 as D (5 bases). CDR1 SEHNR and CDR2 FQNEAQ come from the germline V gene (reference sequence). Trimming cost V 4 bases and J 0 bases, with 7 bases left between them. The CDR3 spans 13 residues. CDR3 bases: TGTGCCAGCAGCTCGGGAACCTCCTACGAGCAGTACTTC. It yields the protein CASSSGTSYEQYF.

The rearrangement links TRBV7-8 to TRBJ2-1, with TRBD1 matching over 9 bases. V lost 5 bases to trimming and J lost 1 base; unmatched junction nucleotides: 6. The CDR3 is 16 residues long. Per the germline V gene, CDR1 is SGHVS and CDR2 is FQNEAQ. The CDR3 nucleotides read TGTGCCAGCAGCCGTCTGACAGGGGGGTCCTACAATGAGCAGTTCTTC. Residues: CASSRLTGGSYNEQFF.

The rearrangement uses TRBV20-1 and TRBJ1-4; D not resolved. V lost 7 bases, J lost 5 bases, and 8 bases lay in between. The CDR3 runs 11 residues. The germline V gene encodes CDR1 DFQATT and CDR2 SNEGSKA (reference sequence). The CDR3 DNA is TGCAGTGGGGAGGGAAATGAAAAACTGTTTTTT. It translates to CSGEGNEKLFF.

V usage is TRBV24-1 and J usage is TRBJ2-7; no definite D call. CDR3 length: 14 residues. CDR1 is KGHDR, CDR2 SFDVKD, per germline. V lost 4 bases and J 4 bases, leaving 13 bases between the germline ends. The CDR3 DNA reads TGTGCCACCAGTGAGCGGTGGCGGAGTTACGAGCAGTACTTC. Its protein is CATSERWRSYEQYF.

The chain links TRBV6-5 to TRBJ1-6; 7 bases agree with TRBD1. CDR1 is MNHEY, CDR2 SVGAGI, per germline. With V trimmed by 6 bases and J by 9 bases, 5 bases remained unmatched. There are 13 residues in the CDR3. The CDR3 nucleotides read TGTGCCAGCAGAACGACAGGGCGTTCACCCCTCCACTTT. Amino acid sequence: CASRTTGRSPLHF.

The chain recombines TRBV5-4 with TRBJ2-1, with 12 positions matching TRBD2. Germline V CDR1 and CDR2: SGHNT, YYREEE (reference sequence). V dropped 0 bases and J dropped 5; count of bases not matched to a gene: 0. This CDR3 spans 15 amino acids. The CDR3 sequence: CASSLGTSGNNEQFF. DNA for the CDR3: TGTGCCAGCAGCTTGGGGACTAGCGGGAACAATGAGCAGTTCTTC. Complete variable domain (other parts from reference TRBV5-4 and TRBJ2-1): ETGVTQSPTHLIKTRGQQVTLRCSSQSGHNTVSWYQQALGQGPQFIFQYYREEENGRGNFPPRFSGLQFPNYSSELNVNALELDDSALYLCASSLGTSGNNEQFFGPGTRLTVL.

This clone turned up a few times. This sequence joins TRBV19 and TRBJ1-3; the D is unclear. The V and J ends lost 7 bases and 0 bases respectively, with 4 bases between them. There are 12 residues in the CDR3. Germline loops: CDR1 LNHDA, CDR2 SQIVND (reference sequence). The CDR3 DNA reads as TGTGCCAGTAAAGCCTCTGGAAACACCATATATTTT. It codes for CASKASGNTIYF.

A few counts support this clone. The chain employs TRBV4-2 and TRBJ1-2; 7 positions agree with TRBD1. The CDR3 loop spans 15 amino acids. Germline V gene sequence: CDR1 LGHNA, CDR2 YNFKEQ. V was pared by 0 bases and J by 8 bases, with 9 bases of the junction left unmatched. CDR3 nucleotides: TGTGCCAGCAGCCAAGATCTCAACAGGGGTGGCGGCTACACCTTC. This encodes CASSQDLNRGGGYTF.

The rearrangement links TRBV6-5 to TRBJ1-5, with D possibly being TRBD1 (6 bases). V lost 6 bases and J 0 bases, leaving 12 bases between the germline ends. This CDR3 spans 15 amino acids. Germline CDR1 is MNHEY and CDR2 is SVGAGI. CDR3 region: CASRRQVFSNQPQHF. CDR3 sequence (DNA): TGTGCCAGCAGGCGACAGGTCTTTAGCAATCAGCCCCAGCATTTT.

The chain couples TRBV5-4 to TRBJ1-1; 8 bases agree with TRBD1. The CDR3 loop spans 16 amino acids. Germline V gives CDR1 SGHNT, CDR2 YYREEE (reference sequence). J lost 1 base, V lost 4 bases, and 9 bases had no gene match. For the CDR3, the DNA is TGTGCCAGCAGCCACACAGGGGGAAAGTCGAACACTGAAGCTTTCTTT. It is translated as CASSHTGGKSNTEAFF.